This T cell receptor beta chain came from a study of CD8+ T cells in alopecia areata. Across the whole study: Those treated were given oral tofacitinib at 5 to 10 mg twice daily.

CDR1 and CDR2 from the germline V gene are LGHNA and YNFKEQ. V was cut by 4 bases and J by 3 bases, with 16 bases left in between. The CDR3 length is 15 residues. Reverse transcription of extracted RNA yielded cDNA, which provided the sequencing template. Produced via immunoSEQ multiplex PCR; TCRdb's table is partial and in-frame only. This table holds 130,000 or so clones, approximately 49% found once. Peripheral blood and lesional scalp punch biopsies were taken from alopecia areata patients. Whole-study results and caveats: More clonal than normal scalp was lesional scalp, particularly alopecia totalis/universalis.

With respect to this clone: Antigen specificity is unknown.

The origin of this receptor is a human donor with alopecia areata. The starting material was CD8+ T cells sorted from blood, obtained at week 0. The chain links TRBV4-2 to TRBJ2-7, with D possibly being TRBD1 (6 bases). CDR3 sequence (DNA): TGTGCCAGCAGCCCCGGGACACTGGGTGACTACGAGCAGTACTTC. Amino acid sequence: CASSPGTLGDYEQYF.